Below, 30 T cell receptor beta chains from the same sample are listed, as sequenced in a study of T cells in women clearing cervical HPV infection. Data came from immunoSEQ multiplex PCR; TCRdb stores just in-frame clones and leaves some out. This specimen shows about 44,000 clones; the ten leading clones hold 1.2%. Sequenced material: blood buffy coat. The receptor source for this set is a woman between 18 and 75 years old with a cervical HPV16 infection that either progressed to CIN3+ or cleared (not recorded which).

Details on this clone: Read coverage stops 3 residues before the CDR3 terminus; the germline J gene supplies the remainder. The chain carries TRBV19 and TRBJ2-1; no definite D call. The CDR3 covers 11 residues. V was cut by 7 bases and J by 8 bases, with 9 bases left in between. Per germline, CDR1 LNHDA and CDR2 SQIVND (reference sequence). The part of the CDR3 DNA that was read is TGTGCCAGTACCGACACCGATGAG. Its protein is CASTDTDE. The full CDR3 is CASTDTDEQFF.

To note about this clone: The DNA ends 3 residues before the CDR3 does, and the rest of the CDR3 is filled in from the germline J gene. The V call is TRBV5-4, the J call TRBJ1-2; 9 nucleotides agree with TRBD1. The CDR3 consists of 14 residues. Germline V CDR1 and CDR2: SGHNT, YYREEE (reference sequence). CDR3 DNA, as far as it was read: TGTGCCAGCAGCTCGGGACAGGGACTAAGCGGC. It specifies CASSSGQGLSG. The whole CDR3 sequence reads CASSSGQGLSGYTF.

Note on this clone: The read halts 3 residues ahead of the CDR3 end, with the missing end drawn from the germline J gene. The rearrangement joins TRBV19 to TRBJ2-2; unclear D gene. Germline-derived CDR1 and CDR2 are LNHDA and SQIVND (reference sequence). This CDR3 is 14 amino acids long. The germline V and J ends were trimmed by 3 bases and 4 bases, with 9 bases remaining between them. This CDR3 reads CASSMAALTGELFF. The part of the CDR3 DNA that was read is TGTGCCAGTAGTATGGCAGCGCTCACCGGGGAG.

Worth noting for this clone: The sequence runs out 3 residues before the end of the CDR3; the remainder is reconstructed from the germline J gene. This chain connects TRBV2 to TRBJ1-5; 8 bases align to TRBD1. The ends lost 11 bases at V and 2 bases at J; junction bases unmatched: 5. Germline V gene lookup returns CDR1 SNHLY and CDR2 FYNNEI. There are 13 residues in the CDR3. The CDR3 bases that were read are TGTGCCTCTTACAGGGGGGGCAATCAGCCC. It is translated as CASYRGGNQP. The CDR3, in full, reads CASYRGGNQPQHF.

In regard to this clone: The CDR3 is cut off 3 residues early in the read; its end comes from the germline J gene. The genes are TRBV7-2 and TRBJ2-2, with D perhaps TRBD2 (5 bases). The CDR3 length is 13 residues. Germline V gives CDR1 SGHTA, CDR2 FQGNSA. CDR3 DNA, as far as it was read: TGTGCCAGCAGCCCGCGGACTTATGAAAAG. The encoded protein is CASSPRTYEK. The CDR3 as a whole reads CASSPRTYEKLFF.

A note on this clone: The read terminates 3 residues ahead of where the CDR3 ends, so the germline J gene completes it. The chain carries TRBV20-1 and TRBJ2-1; 8 positions agree with TRBD2. The germline V gene encodes CDR1 DFQATT and CDR2 SNEGSKA (reference sequence). V gave up 8 bases and J gave up 0 bases; unmatched junction bases: 6. The CDR3 sequence is 14 residues long. CDR3 DNA (partial): TGCAGTCCCATAGCGGGAAGCTCCTACAATGAG. Amino acids: CSPIAGSSYNE. The whole CDR3 sequence reads CSPIAGSSYNEQFF.

Details on this clone: The read gets to within 3 residues of the CDR3 end, and the germline J gene fills in the rest. J is TRBJ2-3 and V is TRBV28; 7 nucleotides align to TRBD1. This CDR3 comprises 14 residues. Germline V lookup: CDR1 MDHEN, CDR2 SYDVKM. After removal of 5 bases from V and 2 bases from J, the junction contained 4 bases not matched to a gene. This chain's CDR3 is CASSTTGNTDTQYF. CDR3 DNA, as far as it was read: TGTGCCAGCAGTACGACAGGGAACACAGATACG.

As concerns this clone: The CDR3 extends 3 residues past the end of the read, so its final part is completed from the germline J gene. The chain has TRBV18 and TRBJ2-2; 8 bases line up with TRBD1. Germline V gene data show CDR1 as KGHSH and CDR2 as LQKENI. The length of the CDR3 is 15 residues. The sequenced CDR3 bases are TGTGCCAGCTCACCTCAGGGGGCGGATGGTGAAAAG. Protein product: CASSPQGADGEK. The entire CDR3 protein reads CASSPQGADGEKLFF.

Regarding this clone: Sequencing ends 3 residues short of the CDR3 end; the germline J gene provides the rest. J is TRBJ2-1 and V is TRBV5-6; 8 nucleotides line up with TRBD1. The CDR3 consists of 14 residues. Trimming removed 1 base from V and 7 bases from J; junction bases left unmatched: 4. CDR1 SGHDT and CDR2 YYEEEE come from the germline V gene. The CDR3 region is CASSLPGGANEQFF. The CDR3 bases that were read are TGTGCCAGCAGCTTGCCAGGGGGCGCGAATGAG. Together with reference TRBV5-6 and TRBJ2-1, the CDR3 gives the full variable domain: DAGVTQSPTHLIKTRGQQVTLRCSPKSGHDTVSWYQQALGQGPQFIFQYYEEEERQRGNFPDRFSGHQFPNYSSELNVNALLLGDSALYLCASSLPGGANEQFFGPGTRLTVL.

Remarks on this clone: The read halts 3 residues ahead of the CDR3 end, with the missing end drawn from the germline J gene. The chain has TRBV19 and TRBJ2-3; tentatively, D is TRBD2 (6 bases). V was trimmed by 3 bases and J by 8 bases, leaving 18 bases between them. The CDR3 is made up of 15 amino acids. Germline CDR1 is LNHDA and CDR2 is SQIVND (reference sequence). The CDR3 DNA, read in part, is TGTGCCAGTAGTATCAAGGGGACTTCTACGGTTACG. Its protein product is CASSIKGTSTVT. The full-length CDR3 reads as CASSIKGTSTVTQYF.

With respect to this clone: Sequencing ends 3 residues short of the CDR3 end; the germline J gene provides the rest. The chain uses TRBV12-5 and TRBJ2-2, with D perhaps matching TRBD2 (6 bases). The CDR3 consists of 15 residues. Trimming pared 5 bases from V and 8 bases from J, leaving 18 bases between. Germline CDR1 and CDR2: LGHNT and FRNRAP. CDR3 protein: CASGGAGGSRGELFF. The covered CDR3 bases are TGTGCTAGTGGTGGGGCCGGGGGTTCGCGGGGGGAG.

Turning to this clone: The sequenced fragment ends 3 residues before the CDR3 boundary, so the rest is inferred from the germline J gene. V gene TRBV19 combines with J gene TRBJ2-2, with 7 bases aligning to TRBD2. The V segment lost 3 bases and the J segment 3 bases; nucleotides outside the gene matches: 7. Germline CDR1 LNHDA, CDR2 SQIVND (reference sequence). The CDR3 totals 16 residues. CDR3 DNA, as far as it was read: TGTGCCAGTAGTATGGGGAGGGGCTATGACACCGGGGAG. Translated, it gives CASSMGRGYDTGE. The entire CDR3 protein reads CASSMGRGYDTGELFF.

As regards this clone: Coverage ceases 3 residues before the CDR3 finishes, and the germline J gene fills in the end. The rearrangement uses TRBV18 and TRBJ1-1; TRBD1 matches 8 bases. The germline gives CDR1 KGHSH, CDR2 LQKENI. V shed 5 bases, J shed 4 bases, and the junction held 12 bases outside the gene matches. This CDR3 is 16 amino acids long. The CDR3 sequence is CASSSTITGGGTEAFF. The CDR3 DNA, read in part, is TGTGCCAGCTCATCCACTATTACAGGGGGAGGCACTGAA.

Notes on this clone: The CDR3 end lies 3 residues beyond the end of the read and is filled in from the germline J gene. The chain joins TRBV20-1 to TRBJ2-4, with a weak D call TRBD1 (5 bases). Per germline, CDR1 DFQATT and CDR2 SNEGSKA (reference sequence). V dropped 3 bases and J dropped 8 bases, with 14 bases sitting between them. The CDR3 consists of 13 residues. Here the CDR3 reads CSARETGVDIQYF. Incomplete CDR3 DNA: TGCAGTGCTAGGGAAACAGGTGTGGACATT.

Details on this clone: The missing CDR3 end, 3 residues past where the read stops, is filled in from the germline J gene. This chain links TRBV19 with TRBJ1-2; D ambiguous. The CDR3 is 14 amino acids. Germline V gene lookup returns CDR1 LNHDA and CDR2 SQIVND (reference sequence). The CDR3 bases that were read are TGTGCCAGTAGTATGGGCCGACCTTTCAATGAC. Amino acids: CASSMGRPFND. The whole CDR3 is CASSMGRPFNDYTF.

Worth noting for this clone: The missing CDR3 end, 3 residues past where the read stops, is filled in from the germline J gene. J is TRBJ1-2 and V is TRBV9; D ambiguous. The CDR3 has 15 amino acids. The V and J ends lost 3 bases and 0 bases respectively, with 12 bases between them. Germline V gene lookup returns CDR1 SGDLS and CDR2 YYNGEE. The CDR3 region is CASSGSRPANYGYTF. Incomplete CDR3 DNA: TGTGCCAGCAGCGGGTCGAGGCCCGCTAACTATGGC.

Of note for this clone: The read falls 3 residues short of the CDR3 end, and the missing part is taken from the germline J gene. V is TRBV7-3 and J is TRBJ1-2, with TRBD1 matching 8 bases. The CDR3 has 13 amino acids. Per the germline V gene, CDR1 is SGHTA and CDR2 is FQGTGA. The DNA read from the CDR3 is TGTGCCAGCAGCTTCACAGGGGGAGGCGAC. This encodes CASSFTGGGD. The full CDR3 protein is CASSFTGGGDYTF.

For this clone: Sequencing ends 3 residues short of the CDR3 end; the germline J gene provides the rest. This sequence joins TRBV19 and TRBJ2-1; 9 bases map to TRBD2. From germline, CDR1 is LNHDA and CDR2 SQIVND (reference sequence). J was trimmed by 6 bases and V by 5 bases; bases with no gene match: 8. The CDR3 length is 15 residues. CDR3 loop: CASSSLLAGSNEQFF. The CDR3 bases that were read are TGTGCCAGTAGTTCCCTCCTAGCGGGGAGCAATGAG. The whole variable domain, remainder taken from reference TRBV19 and TRBJ2-1, is DGGITQSPKYLFRKEGQNVTLSCEQNLNHDAMYWYRQDPGQGLRLIYYSQIVNDFQKGDIAEGYSVSREKKESFPLTVTSAQKNPTAFYLCASSSLLAGSNEQFFGPGTRLTVL.

CDR3 residues: CASSAAVGYSTDTQYF. The CDR3 DNA, read in part, is TGTGCCAGCAGCGCCGCGGTAGGCTACTCGACAGATACG. The V call is TRBV7-3, the J call TRBJ2-3, with no clear D. The read ends 3 residues before the CDR3 terminus; that terminus is restored from the germline J gene. V was shortened by 5 bases and J by 3 bases, with 18 bases between the two germline ends. The CDR3 contains 16 residues. Germline-derived CDR1 and CDR2 are SGHTA and FQGTGA.

For this clone: Sequencing ends 3 residues short of the CDR3 end; the germline J gene provides the rest. This chain joins TRBV29-1 and TRBJ1-1, with D perhaps TRBD1 (6 bases). Per germline, CDR1 SQVTM and CDR2 ANQGSEA. With 6 bases removed from V and 2 bases from J, the gap between germline ends came to 13 bases. The CDR3 runs to 13 residues. Incomplete CDR3 DNA: TGCAGCGTCCTACAGGGCCTCAACACTGAA. Protein: CSVLQGLNTE. The entire CDR3 sequence reads CSVLQGLNTEAFF. The full variable domain, its missing parts supplied by reference TRBV29-1 and TRBJ1-1, is SAVISQKPSRDICQRGTSLTIQCQVDSQVTMMFWYRQQPGQSLTLIATANQGSEATYESGFVIDKFPISRPNLTFSTLTVSNMSPEDSSIYLCSVLQGLNTEAFFGQGTRLTVV.

CDR3 DNA, as far as it was read: TGTGCCATCCCCATAGCGGGAGACCACACCGGGGAG. Its translation is CAIPIAGDHTGE. In full, the CDR3 reads CAIPIAGDHTGELFF. V gene TRBV10-3 combines with J gene TRBJ2-2, with 9 bases that match TRBD2. The sequence runs out 3 residues before the end of the CDR3; the remainder is reconstructed from the germline J gene. Unmatched junction bases numbered 7, after V lost 8 bases and J lost 3 bases. Germline V gives CDR1 ENHRY, CDR2 SYGVKD. The length of the CDR3 is 15 residues.

With regard to this clone: Mismatch with germline at one junction end may stem from a read error. The missing CDR3 end, 3 residues past where the read stops, is filled in from the germline J gene. V is TRBV28 and J is TRBJ2-1; D perhaps matches TRBD2 (7 bases). The length of the CDR3 is 14 residues. Germline loops: CDR1 MDHEN, CDR2 SYDVKM. The CDR3: CANSSYGGANEQFF. CDR3 DNA, as far as it was read: TGTGCCAACAGTTCGTATGGGGGGGCCAATGAG.

A remark on this clone: Read sequence stops 3 residues before the CDR3 end, and the germline J gene provides the missing end. The chain is built from TRBV19 and TRBJ1-1, with TRBD1 matching over 10 bases. Germline V gene lookup returns CDR1 LNHDA and CDR2 SQIVND (reference sequence). Losses at the gene ends were 6 bases for V and 3 bases for J; bases not matched to a gene: 4. This CDR3 region has 14 residues. The DNA read from the CDR3 is TGTGCCAGTAGCCGGGACAGGGGTTACACTGAA. Its translation is CASSRDRGYTE. Given in full, the CDR3 is CASSRDRGYTEAFF.

In the case of this clone: The CDR3 end is not reached by the read, which stops 3 residues before it; the germline J gene fills it in. V usage is TRBV13 and J usage is TRBJ2-7; tentative D call: TRBD1 (6 bases). V lost 4 bases, J lost 4 bases, and 8 bases lay in between. Germline CDR1 PRHDT, CDR2 FYEKMQ (reference sequence). CDR3 length: 12 residues. The CDR3 sequence is CASSSTGYEQYF. The covered CDR3 bases are TGTGCCAGCAGCTCCACAGGGTACGAG. The entire variable domain, with the rest obtained from reference TRBV13 and TRBJ2-7, is as follows: AAGVIQSPRHLIKEKRETATLKCYPIPRHDTVYWYQQGPGQDPQFLISFYEKMQSDKGSIPDRFSAQQFSDYHSELNMSSLELGDSALYFCASSSTGYEQYFGPGTRLTVT.

A word on this clone: The CDR3 end lies 3 residues beyond the end of the read and is filled in from the germline J gene. The rearrangement links TRBV5-6 to TRBJ2-3; TRBD2 matches 7 bases. Per the germline V gene, CDR1 is SGHDT and CDR2 is YYEEEE. The CDR3 has 15 amino acids. V trimming: 4 bases; J trimming: 5 bases; junction bases outside the gene matches: 10. CDR3: CASSPWAGDVDTQYF. The CDR3 DNA, read in part, is TGTGCCAGCAGCCCCTGGGCGGGGGATGTAGATACG. The whole variable domain, remainder taken from reference TRBV5-6 and TRBJ2-3, is DAGVTQSPTHLIKTRGQQVTLRCSPKSGHDTVSWYQQALGQGPQFIFQYYEEEERQRGNFPDRFSGHQFPNYSSELNVNALLLGDSALYLCASSPWAGDVDTQYFGPGTRLTVL.

Concerning this clone: The read comes to an end 3 residues before the CDR3 does, leaving the germline J gene to fill in the end. The chain recombines TRBV19 with TRBJ1-1, with 8 positions matching TRBD1. Trimming removed 6 bases from V and 7 bases from J; junction bases left unmatched: 10. Germline V gene data show CDR1 as LNHDA and CDR2 as SQIVND (reference sequence). This CDR3 is 14 amino acids long. Incomplete CDR3 DNA: TGTGCCAGTAGCGGGACACAGGGGGGCGGTGAA. Protein product: CASSGTQGGGE. The whole CDR3 protein reads CASSGTQGGGEAFF.

As regards this clone: The CDR3 is cut off 3 residues early in the read; its end comes from the germline J gene. The J gene is TRBJ1-6, the V gene TRBV2; possibly TRBD1 for D (5 bases). Germline V gene lookup returns CDR1 SNHLY and CDR2 FYNNEI. Trimming left V 7 bases short and J 10 bases short, with 23 bases between. This CDR3 is built from 16 residues. The CDR3 protein is CASTQRGGAKGSPLHF. Partial CDR3 DNA: TGTGCCAGCACCCAAAGAGGTGGAGCGAAGGGGTCACCC.

A word on this clone: The read stops 3 residues short of the end of the CDR3; the missing end is completed from the germline J gene. The gene calls are TRBV6-4 and TRBJ2-1; 9 bases align to TRBD2. The length of the CDR3 is 16 residues. Germline CDR1 reads MRHNA; CDR2 reads SNTAGT. Trimming took 0 bases from V and 0 from J; bases not matched to a gene: 0. CDR3 amino acids: CASSDSLAGSYNEQFF. The CDR3 DNA, read in part, is TGTGCCAGCAGTGACTCACTAGCGGGCTCCTACAATGAG.

Of note for this clone: The CDR3 end lies 3 residues beyond the end of the read and is filled in from the germline J gene. The chain has TRBV20-1 and TRBJ2-1, with TRBD2 as a possible D gene (6 bases). Deletions cut 3 bases from V and 8 bases from J, with 11 bases between. From germline, CDR1 is DFQATT and CDR2 SNEGSKA (reference sequence). The CDR3 consists of 12 residues. The sequenced CDR3 bases are TGCAGTGCTAGGGGGGGATATTATGAG. Protein product: CSARGGYYE. In full, the CDR3 is CSARGGYYEQFF.

About this clone itself: Read coverage stops 3 residues before the CDR3 terminus; the germline J gene supplies the remainder. This chain joins TRBV30 and TRBJ1-5, with a weak D call TRBD1 (6 bases). The CDR3 has 12 amino acids. CDR1 is GTSNPN, CDR2 SVGIG, per germline (reference sequence). Incomplete CDR3 DNA: TGTGCCTGGACCAAACTAGGGGGTCCC. Protein sequence: CAWTKLGGP. From start to end, the CDR3 is CAWTKLGGPQHF.